This T cell receptor beta chain is drawn from a study of shared clonotypes between healthy human individuals. General observations from the study: Memory subsets generally showed smaller estimated richness than naive subsets did. An anticipated effect of sequencing depth on clonotype sharing among donors was recognized.

Turning to this clone: The antigen is not known.

Once extracted for a subset, genomic DNA was divided evenly among several immunoSEQ plates. This table comes from immunoSEQ multiplex PCR, and its TCRdb copy is limited to in-frame clones, with some not included. The data show roughly 2.5 million clones, approximately 94% seen once. CDR3 length: 13 amino acids. Trimming took 7 bases from V and 5 from J, leaving 12 bases between them. Germline values: CDR1 SNHLY, CDR2 FYNNEI. The clonotype comes from a man younger than 35 in good health. Sequencing was carried out using naive CD4+ T cells sorted from blood. Specified subset: CD45RA+ positively selected. The chain joins TRBV2 to TRBJ2-1; D might be TRBD2 (6 bases). CDR3: CASTFSGNNEQFF. DNA for the CDR3: TGTGCCAGCACATTTAGCGGTAACAATGAGCAGTTCTTC. Looking up the rest from reference TRBV2 and TRBJ2-1 gives the full variable domain: EPEVTQTPSHQVTQMGQEVILRCVPISNHLYFYWYRQILGQKVEFLVSFYNNEISEKSEIFDDQFSVERPDGSNFTLKIRSTKLEDSAMYFCASTFSGNNEQFFGPGTRLTVL.